This TCR beta chain was identified during a study of shared clonotypes between healthy human individuals. Study overall: Per-donor plates numbered three CD4 naive, three CD4 memory, two CD8 naive and one CD8 memory.

Points on this clone: The antigen remains unidentified.

The CDR3 length is 18 residues. Germline trimming cut 5 bases from V and 5 bases from J; bases unmatched to any gene: 18. Looked up from germline, CDR1 is MNHEY and CDR2 is SMNVEV (reference sequence). Deep-level assay runs were performed. Sequenced by immunoSEQ multiplex PCR; TCRdb stores in-frame clones only, minus some. The table lists more than 2 million clones, approximately 94% of them singletons. CD45RO-negative CD8 cells positively selected for CCR7 made up the naive population, which excluded terminally differentiated effector memory CD45RA+ cells. Study-wide findings and caveats: Richness estimates generally favored naive over memory subsets.

Source material: naive CD8+ T cells sorted from blood. The sequence was obtained from a man in his late teens or twenties in good health. The rearrangement joins TRBV27 to TRBJ1-2, with TRBD1 matching over 9 bases. The CDR3 region has the DNA TGTGCCAGCAGTCCTCTACAACCCTCGGGACAGGGATGGTATGGCTACACCTTC. Its translation is CASSPLQPSGQGWYGYTF.